The T cell receptor (beta chain) under discussion was sequenced for a study of CD8 T cells in ankylosing spondylitis. Findings of the study overall: A motif in TCR beta, a set of under ten highly homologous variants, appeared characteristic of ankylosing spondylitis blood.

Remarks on this clonotype: Its antigen is currently unknown. A read error may explain this, as a much larger clone is one base away.

Molecular-barcoded quantitative 5'-RACE produced these TCR beta libraries. TCRdb re-analysed the 5' RACE reads in MiXCR, keeping a single row per CDR3 protein. Of approximately 440,000 distinct CDR3 sequences in the sample, 15% to 20% were seen once. The CDR3 runs to 13 residues. V lost 7 bases, J lost 4 bases, and 13 bases lay in between. CDR1 is SQVTM, CDR2 ANQGSEA, per germline. This chain connects TRBV29-1 to TRBJ2-2; either TRBD1 or TRBD2 may fit D (5 bases each). The clonotype originates from a male donor with ankylosing spondylitis. The sequenced material came from blood, either unsorted or a sorted T cell fraction (not recorded which). This CDR3 is CSGGLGVTGELFF. In DNA form, the CDR3 reads TGCAGCGGAGGACTGGGGGTCACCGGGGAGCTGTTTTTT.